Listed below are T cell receptor beta chains from one sample, sequenced in a study of siplizumab effects on memory and regulatory T cells. Generated by immunoSEQ multiplex PCR, the TCRdb table keeps only in-frame clones and is missing some. The sample holds some 97,000 clones, 91% seen once. The sequenced sample consisted of CD4+ T cells sorted from blood. Receptors originate from a human donor in good health. Each CDR3 is given with its conserved first and last residue. A D gene is named only where the DNA matches it firmly. Clone size is stated in some rows and not others, as once, few, many or a class when expanded.

>TRBV30|TRBD2|TRBJ2-1|NA
CAWKVGGAHYNEQFF
TGTGCCTGGAAAGTCGGGGGGGCTCACTACAATGAGCAGTTCTTC
>TRBV6-1|TRBD2|TRBJ2-4|NA
CASTSGGTGKNIQYF
TGTGCCAGCACTAGCGGGGGGACAGGCAAAAACATTCAGTACTTC
>TRBV10-3|NA|TRBJ1-1|NA
CATALGFPNTEAFF
TGTGCCACCGCCCTGGGATTCCCGAACACTGAAGCTTTCTTT
>TRBV2|TRBD2|TRBJ2-3|NA
CASSVTSGASTDTQYF
TGTGCCAGCAGCGTCACTAGCGGGGCAAGCACAGATACGCAGTATTTT
>TRBV28|TRBD1|TRBJ1-3|NA
CASSWGTGLSGNTIYF
TGTGCCAGCAGTTGGGGGACAGGTCTCTCTGGAAACACCATATATTTT
>TRBV5-1|TRBD2|TRBJ2-5|NA
CASSLTWGGEETQYF
TGCGCCAGCAGCTTAACTTGGGGGGGAGAGGAGACCCAGTACTTC
>TRBV25-1|NA|TRBJ2-7|NA
CASSKTSEQYF
TGTGCCAGCAGTAAAACGAGCGAGCAGTACTTC
>TRBV19|NA|TRBJ1-2|NA
CASSGGQRGYGYTF
TGTGCCAGTAGTGGAGGACAGCGGGGCTATGGCTACACCTTC
>TRBV18|TRBD1|TRBJ1-2|few
CASSPLGQGVYGYTF
TGTGCCAGCTCACCGCTCGGACAGGGCGTCTATGGCTACACCTTC
>TRBV7-3|NA|TRBJ1-1|NA
CASSLMGEGTEAFF
TGTGCCAGCAGCTTAATGGGGGAGGGCACTGAAGCTTTCTTT
>TRBV5-4|NA|TRBJ2-5|NA
CASSLVSGETQYF
TGTGCCAGCAGCTTGGTGTCTGGGGAGACCCAGTACTTC
>TRBV6-1|NA|TRBJ1-3|few
CASTLGGSSGNTIYF
TGTGCCAGCACCCTCGGGGGAAGCTCTGGAAACACCATATATTTT
>TRBV6-6|NA|TRBJ2-7|NA
CASSYERITYEQYF
TGTGCCAGCAGTTACGAGCGGATTACCTACGAGCAGTACTTC
>TRBV2|NA|TRBJ1-6|NA
CASSDSVNSPLHF
TGTGCCAGCAGTGATTCGGTAAATTCACCCCTCCACTTT
>TRBV7-2|TRBD1|TRBJ2-7|NA
CASSRQGYEQYF
TGTGCCAGCAGCAGACAGGGCTACGAGCAGTACTTC
>TRBV7-9|NA|TRBJ1-1|NA
CASSLGRGMNTEAFF
TGTGCCAGCAGCTTAGGTCGGGGGATGAACACTGAAGCTTTCTTT
>TRBV28|NA|TRBJ1-2|NA
CASSLAGFQTHRNGYTF
TGTGCCAGCAGTTTGGCAGGGTTCCAGACACATAGAAATGGCTACACCTTC
>TRBV10-2|NA|TRBJ1-1|once
CASSEQAWGVNTEAFF
TGCGCCAGCAGTGAGCAGGCCTGGGGGGTTAACACTGAAGCTTTCTTT
>TRBV2|NA|TRBJ1-2|NA
CASSPEANYGYTF
TGTGCCAGCAGCCCAGAGGCTAACTATGGCTACACCTTC
>TRBV7-9|NA|TRBJ2-6|NA
CASSTGPGANVLTF
TGTGCCAGCAGCACCGGCCCTGGGGCCAACGTCCTGACTTTC
>TRBV7-2|TRBD1|TRBJ1-2|NA
CASRSTGGVNYGYTF
TGTGCCAGCAGATCAACAGGGGGCGTAAACTATGGCTACACCTTC
>TRBV7-9|NA|TRBJ2-7|NA
CASSLTGQATLYEQYF
TGTGCCAGCAGCTTAACGGGGCAGGCGACCCTCTACGAGCAGTACTTC
>TRBV5-1|NA|TRBJ2-3|NA
CASSWPESSTDTQYF
TGCGCCAGCAGCTGGCCGGAATCTAGCACAGATACGCAGTATTTT
>TRBV7-6|NA|TRBJ1-2|NA
CASSQTGYGYTF
TGTGCCAGCAGCCAAACTGGCTATGGCTACACCTTC
>TRBV14|NA|TRBJ1-4|NA
CASSQPGALATNEKLFF
TGTGCCAGCAGCCAACCGGGGGCCCTTGCAACTAATGAAAAACTGTTTTTT
>TRBV5-4|NA|TRBJ2-1|NA
CASSLMGGLSNEQFF
TGTGCCAGCAGCTTGATGGGGGGCCTGAGCAATGAGCAGTTCTTC
>TRBV19|NA|TRBJ2-3|once
CASSIQGDTQYF
TGTGCCAGTAGTATACAGGGAGATACGCAGTATTTT
>TRBV5-1|TRBD1|TRBJ1-2|once
CASSPVQGEGNYGYTF
TGCGCCAGCAGCCCCGTACAGGGGGAGGGAAACTATGGCTACACCTTC
>TRBV19|TRBD2|TRBJ2-5|NA
CASRAGGLWETQYF
TGTGCCAGTAGAGCGGGGGGGCTATGGGAGACCCAGTACTTC
>TRBV6-6|NA|TRBJ1-2|NA
CAARAGDYGYTF
TGTGCCGCAAGGGCAGGAGACTATGGCTACACCTTC
>TRBV10-3|TRBD2|TRBJ2-2|NA
CAITSRGSGELFF
TGTGCCATCACCTCGCGGGGGTCCGGGGAGCTGTTTTTT
>TRBV5-4|NA|TRBJ2-6|NA
CASSFGDPGANVLTF
TGTGCCAGCAGTTTCGGAGACCCTGGGGCCAACGTCCTGACTTTC
>TRBV19|TRBD1|TRBJ1-2|few
CASSITGTGYGYTF
TGTGCCAGTAGTATCACCGGGACAGGGTATGGCTACACCTTC
>TRBV5-4|TRBD1|TRBJ1-1|NA
CASSLYRTGRDTEAFF
TGTGCCAGCAGCCTCTACCGGACAGGGAGGGACACTGAAGCTTTCTTT
>TRBV7-9|NA|TRBJ1-4|NA
CASSSPGVATNEKLFF
TGTGCCAGCAGCTCCCCAGGGGTTGCAACTAATGAAAAACTGTTTTTT
>TRBV19|NA|TRBJ1-6|NA
CASSTSGSNSPLHF
TGTGCCAGTAGTACATCAGGGTCGAATTCACCCCTCCACTTT